The 23 T cell receptor beta chains in this list originate from one sample, sequenced in a study of blood T cells in healthy people across ages. The use of a sample-barcoded 5' primer and a J-beta primer mix characterized a second PCR of roughly 7 to 12 cycles. Each CDR3 protein is one row after TCRdb ran MiXCR on the 5' RACE reads. This table has over 1.5 million distinct CDR3 sequences, 49% appearing once. Specimen: blood. These receptors were obtained from a woman between 40 and 55 years old in good health.

The chain is built from TRBV15 and TRBJ2-3; D remains ambiguous. V was cut by 3 bases and J by 5 bases, with 21 bases left in between. The CDR3 contains 17 residues. Germline CDR1 and CDR2: LNHNV and YYDKDF (reference sequence). CDR3: CATSSKLPVRPGDTQYF. CDR3 sequence (DNA): TGTGCCACCAGCAGTAAACTCCCGGTGAGGCCCGGAGATACGCAGTATTTT.

V gene TRBV25-1 combines with J gene TRBJ2-3; 9 bases map to TRBD1. Germline V gene lookup returns CDR1 MGHDK and CDR2 SYGVNS. Germline trimming cut 2 bases from V and 2 bases from J; bases unmatched to any gene: 8. The CDR3 consists of 17 residues. The DNA for the CDR3 is TGTGCCAGCAGTGAAGGGAGGACAGGGGATGCCACAGATACGCAGTATTTT. Translation: CASSEGRTGDATDTQYF.

This clonotype was recorded at least ten times. This chain connects TRBV29-1 to TRBJ2-4, with 7 positions matching TRBD1. Looked up from germline, CDR1 is SQVTM and CDR2 is ANQGSEA. The CDR3 length is 14 residues. The junction had 8 bases not matched to a gene; V was cut back by 4 bases and J by 5 bases. CDR3 protein: CSVVARTGQNIQYF. Written as DNA, the CDR3 is TGCAGCGTTGTCGCGCGGACAGGCCAAAACATTCAGTACTTC.

V and J are TRBV7-2 and TRBJ2-5; D ambiguous. The CDR3 extends over 15 amino acids. V lost 1 base, J lost 2 bases, and 11 bases lay in between. The germline gives CDR1 SGHTA, CDR2 FQGNSA. The CDR3 DNA sequence: TGTGCCAGCAGCTTAGAAGTTTGGTTACAAGAGACCCAGTACTTC. Protein product: CASSLEVWLQETQYF.

This chain links TRBV20-1 with TRBJ1-2; the match to TRBD1 covers 9 bases. CDR1 DFQATT and CDR2 SNEGSKA come from the germline V gene (reference sequence). The CDR3 extends over 12 amino acids. J lost 8 bases, V lost 4 bases, and 5 bases had no gene match. CDR3 DNA sequence: TGCAGTGCTAAACAGGGGGCGGGCGGCTACACCTTC. Amino acids: CSAKQGAGGYTF.

The chain links TRBV6-1 to TRBJ2-1; D is uncertain. The CDR3 sequence is 16 residues long. Trimming took off 0 bases at V and 2 bases at J, with 11 bases between the two ends. Germline assignment: CDR1 MNHNS and CDR2 SASEGT. The DNA of the CDR3 is TGTGCCAGCAGTGAAGCTCGCCGTTGGACCTACAATGAGCAGTTCTTC. It yields the protein CASSEARRWTYNEQFF.

This sequence joins TRBV4-3 and TRBJ2-3, with D possibly TRBD2 on 6 matching bases. The germline CDR1 and CDR2 sequences are LGHNA and YSLEER. V was pared by 5 bases and J by 0 bases, with 21 bases between. The CDR3 sequence is 18 residues long. CDR3 DNA sequence: TGCGCCAGCAGCAAACGGACGACGGGGGAGACAAGCACAGATACGCAGTATTTT. The encoded protein is CASSKRTTGETSTDTQYF.

The chain carries TRBV25-1 and TRBJ1-2, with 8 bases identical to TRBD1. CDR3 length: 14 residues. The germline V gene encodes CDR1 MGHDK and CDR2 SYGVNS. Trimming at V came to 6 bases and at J to 1 base, leaving 4 bases not matched to a gene. In DNA form, the CDR3 reads TGTGCCAGCAGCTGGGACAGGAATAACTATGGCTACACCTTC. Encoded protein: CASSWDRNNYGYTF.

This rearrangement joins TRBV2 to TRBJ2-1, with TRBD2 as a possible D gene (5 bases). Per the germline V gene, CDR1 is SNHLY and CDR2 is FYNNEI. The CDR3 sequence is 15 residues long. Trimming took off 6 bases at V and 10 bases at J, with 22 bases between the two ends. The CDR3 reads CASSAPGLEGREQFF. CDR3 nucleotide sequence: TGTGCCAGCAGCGCCCCTGGACTGGAAGGTCGGGAGCAGTTCTTC.

V and J are TRBV10-3 and TRBJ2-5, with D tentatively TRBD1 or TRBD2 (5 bases each). CDR3 size: 13 residues. Trimming stripped 7 bases from V and 3 bases from J, with 12 bases between. The germline gives CDR1 ENHRY, CDR2 SYGVKD. The CDR3 loop is CAINAVGEETQYF. As DNA, the CDR3 is TGTGCCATCAACGCAGTGGGGGAAGAGACCCAGTACTTC.

Remarks on this clonotype: Germline is not matched at one junction end, which may reflect a read error. The chain is built from TRBV6-2 or TRBV6-3 and TRBJ2-4, with a possible D match to TRBD1 (5 bases). Germline CDR1 is MNHEY and CDR2 is SVGEGT. This CDR3 region has 16 residues. The CDR3 protein is CTSSFDRELAKNIQYF. The DNA of the CDR3 is TGTACCAGCAGTTTCGACAGAGAACTAGCCAAAAACATTCAGTACTTC.

The DNA for the CDR3 is TGTGCCACCAGCAGTTCCAACATTCAGTACTTC. It encodes CATSSSNIQYF. The chain is built from TRBV15 and TRBJ2-4; D gene uncertain. Germline V gives CDR1 LNHNV, CDR2 YYDKDF (reference sequence). V was pared by 3 bases and J by 7 bases, with 4 bases between. This CDR3 region has 11 residues.

This clonotype was observed a handful of times. The chain has TRBV29-1 and TRBJ1-2; TRBD1 is a possible D gene (5 bases). Trimming stripped 1 base from V and 8 bases from J, with 11 bases between. In germline, CDR1 is SQVTM, CDR2 ANQGSEA. This CDR3 spans 12 amino acids. In DNA form, the CDR3 reads TGCAGCGTTGAAGGCAGGGCGCCCGGCTACACCTTC. Protein: CSVEGRAPGYTF. The full variable domain, with the rest looked up from reference TRBV29-1 and TRBJ1-2, is SAVISQKPSRDICQRGTSLTIQCQVDSQVTMMFWYRQQPGQSLTLIATANQGSEATYESGFVIDKFPISRPNLTFSTLTVSNMSPEDSSIYLCSVEGRAPGYTFGSGTRLTVV.

This clonotype was found a few times. This sequence joins TRBV7-2 and TRBJ2-2; D is perhaps TRBD1 or TRBD2 (7 bases each). CDR1 and CDR2 from the germline V gene are SGHTA and FQGNSA. The ends were cut back, 3 bases at V and 0 bases at J, with 20 bases in the middle. The CDR3 covers 19 residues. This CDR3 reads CASSLSGGRGLPNTGELFF. The CDR3 nucleotides read TGTGCCAGCAGCTTGTCAGGGGGGCGGGGGCTACCGAACACCGGGGAGCTGTTTTTT.

This chain joins TRBV15 and TRBJ2-3, with D possibly called TRBD1 or TRBD2 (5 bases each). Germline assignment: CDR1 LNHNV and CDR2 YYDKDF (reference sequence). The CDR3 is 16 amino acids. V lost 5 bases and J 8 bases, leaving 23 bases between the germline ends. The CDR3 loop is CATSDAGTPPRGTQYF. CDR3 DNA sequence: TGTGCCACCAGCGACGCCGGGACCCCCCCACGCGGTACGCAGTATTTT.

V and J are TRBV12-3 or TRBV12-4 and TRBJ1-3, with D possibly being TRBD1 (5 bases). V lost 3 bases and J lost 0, with 9 bases in between. The CDR3 spans 15 residues. For the CDR3, the DNA is TGTGCCAGCAGTTTGTCGGGGGACTCTGGAAACACCATATATTTT. Its protein is CASSLSGDSGNTIYF.

This clonotype was counted between two and nine times. CDR3 residues: CASSQPGTDYGYTF. The CDR3 DNA follows: TGCGCCAGCAGCCAACCCGGGACTGATTATGGCTACACCTTC. This chain links TRBV4-3 with TRBJ1-2; maybe TRBD1 (5 bases). The germline V gene has CDR1 LGHNA and CDR2 YSLEER. V was shortened by 2 bases and J by 5 bases, with 12 bases between the two germline ends. This CDR3 has 14 residues.

Concerning this clonotype: This clone may be a read error of a much larger clone one base away. The chain is built from TRBV2 and TRBJ1-6; 7 nucleotides match TRBD1. This CDR3 is 14 amino acids long. Looked up from germline, CDR1 is SNHLY and CDR2 is FYNNEI. CDR3 residues: CASTRDSYNSLLHF. The CDR3 DNA reads TGTGCCAGCACCCGGGACAGCTATAATTCACTCCTCCACTTT.

This clonotype was seen just once. This chain uses TRBV9 with TRBJ2-3; weak D call: TRBD1 (5 bases). Trimming cost V 2 bases and J 1 base, with 11 bases left between them. CDR3 size: 15 residues. The germline V gene encodes CDR1 SGDLS and CDR2 YYNGEE. The CDR3 reads CASSVPGLGTDTQYF. CDR3 nucleotides: TGTGCCAGCAGCGTCCCAGGGTTAGGCACAGATACGCAGTATTTT.

The CDR3 DNA is TGTGCCAGCAGTCCGAGGTTAGGAGAAGCTTTCTTT. Protein sequence: CASSPRLGEAFF. The chain couples TRBV6-1 to TRBJ1-1, with D unclear. V lost 5 bases, J lost 8 bases, and 12 bases lay in between. The CDR3 is 12 residues long. Germline CDR1 and CDR2: MNHNS and SASEGT.

This clonotype was seen a single time. The chain is built from TRBV19 and TRBJ2-1, with a possible D match to TRBD2 (5 bases). This CDR3 has 14 amino acids. V was cut by 1 base and J by 8 bases, with 12 bases left in between. CDR1 is LNHDA, CDR2 SQIVND, per germline (reference sequence). CDR3 in DNA: TGTGCCAGTAGTATAGCGCCCACGCGGGATGAGCAGTTCTTC. Translation: CASSIAPTRDEQFF.

This clonotype showed up just a few times. The chain is built from TRBV7-8 and TRBJ2-6; D not resolved. Per the germline V gene, CDR1 is SGHVS and CDR2 is FQNEAQ. CDR3 length: 18 residues. V was clipped by 1 base and J by 1 base, with 14 bases between them. CDR3 residues: CASSLGPLLGSGANVLTF. The CDR3, as DNA: TGTGCCAGCAGCTTAGGACCCCTTCTAGGGTCTGGGGCCAACGTCCTGACTTTC.

This chain uses TRBV7-6 with TRBJ2-1, with D possibly TRBD2 on 5 matching bases. The CDR3 loop spans 17 amino acids. V lost 2 bases and J lost 0, with 14 bases in between. Germline CDR1 SGHVS, CDR2 FNYEAQ. DNA of the CDR3: TGTGCCAGCAGCTTATTCGTCGGGGTCAGCTCCTACAATGAGCAGTTCTTC. Translated: CASSLFVGVSSYNEQFF.